This entry concerns a single T cell receptor (beta chain). This entry belongs to a study of blood T cell repertoires in COVID-19. Study-wide background: Collection of acute and convalescent COVID-19 samples took place in the United States, Italy and Spain. Nucleic acid was either cDNA or gDNA, and it came from T cells, B-cell-depleted T cells, or PBMCs.

The CDR3 totals 14 residues. Trimming removed 7 bases from V and 1 base from J, with 14 bases in between. From germline, CDR1 is PRHDT and CDR2 FYEKMQ (reference sequence). Study processing details: Scientists estimated how many nucleated cells there were by amplifying reference gene primers. The protocol was immunoSEQ multiplex PCR, while the TCRdb copy is restricted to in-frame clones and leaves out a portion. The V and J calls and clone size come from that table; D and trimming were worked out from the DNA. The profile shows just over 300,000 clones, about nine tenths of them singletons. The chain combines TRBV13 with TRBJ2-7; perhaps TRBD2 as D (7 bases). The clonotype was recovered from a man aged 18 to 30 with active or convalescent COVID-19. The specimen was peripheral blood. The CDR3 DNA sequence: TGTGCCAGCACCTCGGGGGGCGGATCCTACGAGCAGTACTTC. This sequence encodes CASTSGGGSYEQYF.